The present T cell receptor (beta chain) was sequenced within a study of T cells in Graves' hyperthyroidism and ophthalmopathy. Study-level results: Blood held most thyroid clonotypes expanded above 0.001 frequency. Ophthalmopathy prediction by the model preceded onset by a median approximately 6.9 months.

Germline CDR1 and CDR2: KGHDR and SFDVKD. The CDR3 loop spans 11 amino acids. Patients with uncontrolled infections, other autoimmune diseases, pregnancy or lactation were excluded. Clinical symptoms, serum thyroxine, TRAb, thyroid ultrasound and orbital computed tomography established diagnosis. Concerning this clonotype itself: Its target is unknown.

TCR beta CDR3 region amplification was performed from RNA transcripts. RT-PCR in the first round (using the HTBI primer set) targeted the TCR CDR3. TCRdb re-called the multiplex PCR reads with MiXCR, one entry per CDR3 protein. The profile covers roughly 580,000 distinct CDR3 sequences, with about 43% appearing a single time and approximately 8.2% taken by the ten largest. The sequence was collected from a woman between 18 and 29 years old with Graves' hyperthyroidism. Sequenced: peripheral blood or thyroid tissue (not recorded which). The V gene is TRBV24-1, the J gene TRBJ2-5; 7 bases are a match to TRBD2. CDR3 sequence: CRGGRLETQYF. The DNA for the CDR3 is TGTCGCGGGGGTAGGTTAGAGACCCAGTACTTC.